The rows below give T cell receptor beta chains drawn from one sample of a study of blood T cell repertoires in COVID-19. The table came from immunoSEQ multiplex PCR; TCRdb's copy has only in-frame clones and leaves some out. In the table there are about 160,000 clones, 89% of which are singletons. Material for sequencing was peripheral blood. These receptors came from a man between 60 and 75 years old with acute or convalescent COVID-19. The CDR3 runs from the conserved cysteine through the conserved F or W. Fields, in order: V gene, clone size, J gene, D gene, CDR3 length, CDR3 protein, CDR3 DNA. A D gene is named only where the DNA matches it firmly. The listing skips clone size in some rows; elsewhere it reads once, few, many or a size class.

v_call: TRBV12-5
clone_size: .
j_call: TRBJ1-2
d_call: .
cdr3_length: 13
cdr3_aa: CASGLQGYYGYTF
cdr3_nt: TGTGCTAGTGGTCTTCAGGGATACTATGGCTACACCTTC

v_call: TRBV12-5
clone_size: .
j_call: TRBJ1-5
d_call: .
cdr3_length: 15
cdr3_aa: CASGPGGKGNQPQHF
cdr3_nt: TGTGCTAGTGGTCCGGGGGGGAAAGGCAATCAGCCCCAGCATTTT

v_call: TRBV7-8
clone_size: .
j_call: TRBJ2-2
d_call: TRBD1
cdr3_length: 15
cdr3_aa: CASSPGTGRTGELFF
cdr3_nt: TGTGCCAGCAGCCCCGGGACAGGGCGCACCGGGGAGCTGTTTTTT

v_call: TRBV2
clone_size: .
j_call: TRBJ2-1
d_call: TRBD2
cdr3_length: 17
cdr3_aa: CASSSGTSGALYNEQFF
cdr3_nt: TGTGCCAGCAGTTCCGGGACTAGCGGGGCCCTATACAATGAGCAGTTCTTC

v_call: TRBV6-5
clone_size: .
j_call: TRBJ2-7
d_call: .
cdr3_length: 14
cdr3_aa: CATRLRLGNYEQYF
cdr3_nt: TGTGCCACCCGGTTAAGACTAGGAAACTACGAGCAGTACTTC

v_call: TRBV6-5
clone_size: .
j_call: TRBJ2-2
d_call: .
cdr3_length: 16
cdr3_aa: CASSYSARSNTGELFF
cdr3_nt: TGTGCCAGCAGTTACTCGGCCAGGTCTAACACCGGGGAGCTGTTTTTT

v_call: TRBV18
clone_size: .
j_call: TRBJ2-1
d_call: TRBD2
cdr3_length: 18
cdr3_aa: CASSLLRGVAGSYNEQFF
cdr3_nt: TGTGCCAGCTCACTTCTACGGGGGGTGGCAGGGTCCTACAATGAGCAGTTCTTC

v_call: TRBV4-1
clone_size: .
j_call: TRBJ2-1
d_call: TRBD2
cdr3_length: 17
cdr3_aa: CASSQDLTGGFVDEQFF
cdr3_nt: TGCGCCAGCAGCCAAGATTTGACCGGGGGGTTTGTGGATGAGCAGTTCTTC

v_call: TRBV18
clone_size: once
j_call: TRBJ1-6
d_call: TRBD1
cdr3_length: 14
cdr3_aa: CASSGQGGNSPLHF
cdr3_nt: TGTGCCAGCTCCGGACAGGGAGGAAATTCACCCCTCCACTTT

v_call: TRBV6-5
clone_size: .
j_call: TRBJ1-2
d_call: .
cdr3_length: 14
cdr3_aa: CASSSGRTLYGYTF
cdr3_nt: TGTGCCAGCAGTAGTGGACGGACACTCTATGGCTACACCTTC

v_call: TRBV11-2
clone_size: .
j_call: TRBJ2-3
d_call: .
cdr3_length: 17
cdr3_aa: CASRKGTGRAHSDTQYF
cdr3_nt: TGTGCCAGCAGAAAGGGAACAGGGAGAGCGCACTCAGATACGCAGTATTTT

v_call: TRBV11-2
clone_size: once
j_call: TRBJ1-2
d_call: TRBD1
cdr3_length: 15
cdr3_aa: CASSLGQGLNYGYTF
cdr3_nt: TGTGCCAGCAGCTTAGGACAGGGACTTAACTATGGCTACACCTTC

v_call: TRBV30
clone_size: .
j_call: TRBJ2-1
d_call: TRBD2
cdr3_length: 14
cdr3_aa: CAGAGEKSYNEQFF
cdr3_nt: TGTGCCGGGGCGGGGGAAAAATCCTACAATGAGCAGTTCTTC

v_call: TRBV30
clone_size: .
j_call: TRBJ2-5
d_call: .
cdr3_length: 13
cdr3_aa: CAWSKLARETQYF
cdr3_nt: TGTGCCTGGAGTAAACTAGCACGAGAGACCCAGTACTTC

v_call: TRBV11-2
clone_size: .
j_call: TRBJ1-6
d_call: .
cdr3_length: 19
cdr3_aa: CASSSNKAQNRAGNSPLHF
cdr3_nt: TGTGCCAGCAGCTCTAACAAAGCCCAAAACAGGGCGGGTAATTCACCCCTCCACTTT

v_call: TRBV5-1
clone_size: once
j_call: TRBJ1-1
d_call: .
cdr3_length: 17
cdr3_aa: CASSNLGRQDRVTEAFF
cdr3_nt: TGCGCCAGCAGTAACTTGGGTCGACAGGATAGGGTAACTGAAGCTTTCTTT

v_call: TRBV7-2
clone_size: .
j_call: TRBJ1-2
d_call: .
cdr3_length: 14
cdr3_aa: CASNKRGSAYGYTF
cdr3_nt: TGTGCCAGCAATAAACGGGGTTCAGCTTATGGCTACACCTTC

v_call: TRBV7-9
clone_size: few
j_call: TRBJ2-7
d_call: TRBD1
cdr3_length: 14
cdr3_aa: CASSPRTGGYEQYF
cdr3_nt: TGTGCCAGCAGCCCAAGGACAGGGGGATACGAGCAGTACTTC

v_call: TRBV27
clone_size: .
j_call: TRBJ2-6
d_call: .
cdr3_length: 15
cdr3_aa: CASSIRGGGANVLTF
cdr3_nt: TGTGCCAGCAGCATCAGGGGTGGTGGGGCCAACGTCCTGACTTTC

v_call: TRBV21-1
clone_size: .
j_call: TRBJ1-5
d_call: .
cdr3_length: 15
cdr3_aa: CASLRTGQGNQPQHF
cdr3_nt: TGTGCCAGCCTAAGGACGGGACAGGGGAATCAGCCCCAGCATTTT

v_call: TRBV5-1
clone_size: .
j_call: TRBJ1-2
d_call: .
cdr3_length: 17
cdr3_aa: CASSLGGGPTLNYGYTF
cdr3_nt: TGCGCCAGCAGCTTGGGTGGGGGCCCCACCTTGAACTATGGCTACACCTTC

v_call: TRBV5-1
clone_size: .
j_call: TRBJ2-7
d_call: TRBD2
cdr3_length: 17
cdr3_aa: CASSAGLAGGSSYEQYF
cdr3_nt: TGCGCCAGCAGCGCTGGACTAGCGGGGGGGAGCTCCTACGAGCAGTACTTC

v_call: TRBV2
clone_size: once
j_call: TRBJ1-4
d_call: .
cdr3_length: 13
cdr3_aa: CANRRALNEKLFF
cdr3_nt: TGTGCCAATAGGCGGGCGTTAAATGAAAAACTGTTTTTT

v_call: TRBV4-1
clone_size: .
j_call: TRBJ1-2
d_call: TRBD1
cdr3_length: 15
cdr3_aa: CASSQDQTGIYGYTF
cdr3_nt: TGCGCCAGCAGCCAAGATCAGACAGGGATCTATGGCTACACCTTC

v_call: TRBV9
clone_size: .
j_call: TRBJ1-2
d_call: TRBD1
cdr3_length: 15
cdr3_aa: CASSDEGQGASGYTF
cdr3_nt: TGTGCCAGCAGTGACGAAGGACAGGGGGCTTCTGGCTACACCTTC

v_call: TRBV7-2
clone_size: .
j_call: TRBJ1-2
d_call: .
cdr3_length: 13
cdr3_aa: CASSFQVNYGYTF
cdr3_nt: TGTGCCAGCAGCTTCCAGGTTAACTATGGCTACACCTTC

v_call: TRBV24-1
clone_size: once
j_call: TRBJ1-2
d_call: .
cdr3_length: 16
cdr3_aa: CATSDPKTGRASGYTF
cdr3_nt: TGTGCCACCAGTGACCCTAAAACAGGGAGGGCGAGTGGCTACACCTTC

v_call: TRBV2
clone_size: .
j_call: TRBJ1-2
d_call: .
cdr3_length: 15
cdr3_aa: CASRPRGTTDYGYTF
cdr3_nt: TGTGCCAGCAGGCCCAGAGGTACGACAGACTATGGCTACACCTTC